These T cell receptor beta chains were read from a single sample in a study of cytomegalovirus exposure and HLA in healthy donors. Assay used: immunoSEQ multiplex PCR; TCRdb lists only in-frame clones, some missing. The table lists about 67,000 clones, 55% to 80% of them singletons. The specimen was PBMCs. The receptors come from a woman in her thirties in good health and CMV-seronegative. CDR3s include the opening cysteine and the closing phenylalanine or tryptophan. A D gene is named only where the DNA matches it firmly. Not all rows give a size; the values are once, few, many and, for expanded clones, a class.

clone size	V gene	CDR3 length	D gene	J gene	CDR3 protein	CDR3 DNA
-	TRBV7-3	14	-	TRBJ2-1	CASSSRARGNEQFF	TGTGCCAGCAGCTCCCGCGCGAGAGGCAATGAGCAGTTCTTC
-	TRBV6-1	13	TRBD1	TRBJ1-2	CASLPGQGYGYTF	TGTGCCAGTCTTCCGGGACAGGGGTATGGCTACACCTTC
once	TRBV2	16	-	TRBJ1-6	CASSEASGGPNSPLHF	TGTGCCAGCAGTGAAGCGTCGGGGGGGCCTAATTCACCCCTCCACTTT
few	TRBV30	13	TRBD1	TRBJ1-2	CAWSKTGVGGYTF	TGTGCCTGGAGCAAAACAGGGGTCGGTGGCTACACCTTC
-	TRBV4-1	13	-	TRBJ1-2	CASSQEQAYGYTF	TGCGCCAGCAGCCAAGAACAGGCCTATGGCTACACCTTC
-	TRBV5-6	18	TRBD2	TRBJ2-3	CASSLEAGLAGMADTQYF	TGTGCCAGCAGCTTGGAGGCGGGACTAGCGGGGATGGCAGATACGCAGTATTTT
-	TRBV5-1	15	TRBD1	TRBJ2-1	CASSLSLQGAREQFF	TGCGCCAGCAGCTTGTCATTACAGGGGGCCCGAGAGCAGTTCTTC
-	TRBV7-2	15	-	TRBJ1-5	CASSPLGGFNQPQHF	TGTGCCAGCAGCCCCCTGGGGGGTTTTAATCAGCCCCAGCATTTT
-	TRBV5-1	15	TRBD1	TRBJ2-1	CASSLGTGRYNEQFF	TGCGCCAGCAGCTTGGGGACAGGGAGATACAATGAGCAGTTCTTC
-	TRBV6-6	14	-	TRBJ1-5	CASSYSGGGQPQHF	TGTGCCAGCAGTTACTCGGGAGGGGGACAGCCCCAGCATTTT
-	TRBV11-2	13	-	TRBJ2-7	CASSPSVVYEQYF	TGTGCCAGCAGCCCTAGTGTGGTGTACGAGCAGTACTTC
few	TRBV11-1	15	TRBD2	TRBJ2-5	CASSHRTSGGETQYF	TGTGCCAGCAGCCACAGGACTAGCGGGGGGGAGACCCAGTACTTC
few	TRBV4-3	13	-	TRBJ1-4	CASSQAFNEKLFF	TGCGCCAGCAGCCAAGCCTTTAATGAAAAACTGTTTTTT
-	TRBV1	16	-	TRBJ2-1	CTSSQDQGLAGRGQFF	TGCACCAGCAGCCAAGATCAGGGACTAGCGGGGCGGGGGCAGTTCTTC
-	TRBV10-3	16	-	TRBJ2-3	CAISENYHIPTDTQYF	TGTGCCATCAGTGAAAATTACCACATACCCACAGATACGCAGTATTTT
-	TRBV30	15	-	TRBJ2-3	CAWSVVGRGPDTQYF	TGTGCCTGGAGTGTAGTTGGCAGGGGTCCAGATACGCAGTATTTT
-	TRBV5-1	16	-	TRBJ1-2	CASSPGGGGRYYGYTF	TGCGCCAGCAGCCCTGGCGGGGGAGGCAGGTACTATGGCTACACCTTC
once	TRBV27	14	-	TRBJ1-6	CASSFQIYNSPLHF	TGTGCCAGCAGTTTCCAGATCTATAATTCACCCCTCCACTTT
-	TRBV4-3	21	TRBD2	TRBJ2-3	CASSQAGTSGGVMVGTDTQYF	TGCGCCAGCAGCCAAGCAGGGACTAGCGGGGGGGTTATGGTTGGCACAGATACGCAGTATTTT
-	TRBV7-6	16	-	TRBJ2-1	CASSLPGRTKYNEQFF	TGTGCCAGCAGCTTACCAGGCAGGACTAAGTACAATGAGCAGTTCTTC
-	TRBV7-7	15	-	TRBJ2-1	CASSLGGQPYNEQFF	TGTGCCAGCAGCTTAGGGGGACAACCCTACAATGAGCAGTTCTTC
-	TRBV2	14	-	TRBJ2-7	CASSEPSRQYEQYF	TGTGCCAGCAGTGAACCGTCCCGACAGTACGAGCAGTACTTC
few	TRBV19	16	TRBD1	TRBJ1-1	CASSPRGQGGDTEAFF	TGTGCCAGTAGTCCCCGGGGACAGGGAGGGGACACTGAAGCTTTCTTT
-	TRBV5-1	15	-	TRBJ1-2	CASSLVRGGGYGYTF	TGCGCCAGCAGCTTGGTGCGCGGGGGCGGATATGGCTACACCTTC